The rows below give T cell receptor beta chains drawn from one sample of a study of CD8 T cells in Susac syndrome. TCRdb used MiXCR to reprocess the immunoSEQ multiplex PCR reads, holding one entry per CDR3 protein. The table shows about 180,000 distinct CDR3 sequences, with about 95% occurring only once. Sequenced: CD8+ T cells from PBMCs. These receptors all stem from a human donor with multiple sclerosis. CDR3s include the opening cysteine and the closing phenylalanine or tryptophan. D genes are given only for firm matches. Clone size is stated in some rows and not others, as once, few, many or a class when expanded.

v_call	j_call	d_call	clone_size	cdr3_aa	cdr3_nt
TRBV5-1	TRBJ2-7	.	.	CASSLIPPGSPHEQYF	TGCGCCAGCAGCTTGATCCCTCCGGGTAGCCCCCACGAGCAGTACTTC
TRBV28	TRBJ1-1	.	once	CASSPGSGLRRAFF	TGTGCCAGCAGCCCAGGTAGTGGGTTACGGCGCGCTTTCTTT
TRBV3-1	TRBJ2-7	.	.	CASSQAINSAYEQYF	TGTGCCAGCAGCCAAGCTATTAACAGCGCCTACGAGCAGTACTTC
TRBV12-3/TRBV12-4	TRBJ2-5	.	.	CASSLFEVQETQYF	TGTGCCAGCAGTTTATTCGAGGTCCAAGAGACCCAGTACTTC
TRBV20-1	TRBJ2-7	.	.	CSASETVTNEQYF	TGCAGTGCTAGTGAGACGGTGACCAACGAGCAGTACTTC
TRBV19	TRBJ2-1	TRBD2	once	CASSNSGRGNEQFF	TGTGCCAGTAGTAATAGCGGGAGGGGGAATGAGCAGTTCTTC
TRBV12-3/TRBV12-4	TRBJ2-3	TRBD1	.	CASSRGQGWADTQYF	TGTGCCAGCAGCCGTGGACAGGGCTGGGCAGATACGCAGTATTTT
TRBV7-3	TRBJ2-1	TRBD2	.	CASSLVLADYNEQFF	TGTGCCAGCAGCTTGGTGCTAGCGGACTACAATGAGCAGTTCTTC
TRBV6-1	TRBJ2-5	TRBD1	.	CASSPRGTGRAPGKTQYF	TGTGCCAGCAGTCCACGAGGGACAGGCCGGGCCCCGGGGAAGACCCAGTACTTC
TRBV12-3/TRBV12-4	TRBJ1-1	.	.	CASSYGEDTEAFF	TGTGCCAGCAGTTATGGTGAGGACACTGAAGCTTTCTTT
TRBV29-1	TRBJ2-7	.	.	CSVEKGSYEQYF	TGCAGCGTTGAAAAAGGCAGCTACGAGCAGTACTTC
TRBV12-3/TRBV12-4	TRBJ2-3	TRBD2	.	CASRSSSGGTDTQYF	TGTGCCAGCAGATCCTCTAGCGGGGGCACAGATACGCAGTATTTT
TRBV9	TRBJ2-3	TRBD2	.	CASSSPGTSGGVDTQYF	TGTGCCAGCAGCTCCCCCGGGACTAGCGGGGGGGTAGATACGCAGTATTTT
TRBV3-1	TRBJ2-1	TRBD2	.	CASSQDITSGGNEQFF	TGTGCCAGCAGCCAAGATATCACTAGCGGGGGCAATGAGCAGTTCTTC
TRBV20-1	TRBJ1-1	.	once	CSARSGTEAFF	TGCAGTGCTAGGAGTGGGACTGAAGCTTTCTTT
TRBV27	TRBJ2-2	.	.	CASSLSFHGELFF	TGTGCCAGCAGTTTATCATTTCACGGGGAGCTGTTTTTT
TRBV12-3/TRBV12-4	TRBJ2-2	TRBD2	.	CASSLGLAGAGELFF	TGTGCCAGCAGTTTAGGGCTAGCGGGGGCCGGGGAGCTGTTTTTT
TRBV29-1	TRBJ2-1	.	.	CSVEGGFSYNEQFF	TGCAGCGTTGAGGGGGGATTTTCCTACAATGAGCAGTTCTTC